This T cell receptor (beta chain) was recovered during a study of cytomegalovirus exposure and HLA in healthy donors. The CDR3 spans 14 residues. V shed 8 bases and J shed 8 bases, with 18 bases lying between them. Germline CDR1 MNHNS, CDR2 SASEGT. Study-level findings and limits: In a later analysis, roughly 17,000 TCR beta sequences were associated with HLA alleles at 0.05 false discovery rate. Later analysis found that TCR beta chains associated with HLA were more clonally expanded than other, equally common chains.

In its sample, this clone was seen a few times. Its antigen is not known. PCR primers comprised 60 Vbeta and 13 Jbeta primers. Sequencing used immunoSEQ multiplex PCR; TCRdb keeps in-frame clones, though not all of them. The sample has 87,000 or so clones, 55% to 75% seen once. The chain carries TRBV6-1 and TRBJ1-4, with D possibly being TRBD1 (6 bases). The receptor comes from a man aged 55-75 years in good health and CMV-seronegative. What was sequenced was PBMCs. CDR3 nucleotides: TGTGCCAGCCTGATTACAGGGTTCGAGGAAAAACTGTTTTTT. Amino acid sequence: CASLITGFEEKLFF.